The rows below give T cell receptor beta chains drawn from one sample of a study of vaccination and CD4 T cells after COVID-19. TCRdb reprocessed the PCR reads with MiXCR, giving one entry per CDR3 protein. The data hold more than 15,000 distinct CDR3 sequences, with around 46% observed a single time. Which antigens these TCRs recognize remains unknown. The sequenced sample was CD4+ T cells from blood, cultured in vitro, obtained before SARS-CoV-2 vaccination. These receptors originate from a human donor who had recovered from COVID-19. The CDR3 runs from the conserved cysteine through the conserved F or W. A D gene is named only where the DNA matches it firmly. Size values are once, few and many counts, or a class for expanded clones, and some rows have none.

>.|TRBJ2-7|TRBD2|TRBV29-1
TGCAGCATAGAGCTAGCGGGTACCTCCTCCTACGAGCAGTACTTC
CSIELAGTSSYEQYF
>.|TRBJ2-3|.|TRBV5-1
TGCGCCAGCAGCTCTGGGCTCTCCTTTGGTGTAGATACGCAGTATTTT
CASSSGLSFGVDTQYF
>few|TRBJ2-2|TRBD1|TRBV7-6
TGTGCCAGCAGCTTCGGACAGGGGGCTAAGACCGGGGAGCTGTTTTTT
CASSFGQGAKTGELFF
>.|TRBJ2-1|TRBD2|TRBV24-1
TGTGCCACCAGTGATCCGGGACTAGCTCGGAGGGAGCAGTTCTTC
CATSDPGLARREQFF
>.|TRBJ1-1|.|TRBV18
TGTGCCAGCTCACCAGGGGAGGACACTGAAGCTTTCTTT
CASSPGEDTEAFF
>.|TRBJ1-6|.|TRBV7-3
TGTGCCAGCAGCTTAGTGGGGACCCTCCACTTT
CASSLVGTLHF
>.|TRBJ1-3|.|TRBV7-2
TGTGCCAGCAGCTTAGATCGACCGGAATCTGGAAACACCATATATTTT
CASSLDRPESGNTIYF
>few|TRBJ1-6|.|TRBV7-6
TGTGCCAGCAGCTTAGCGGCCGGGGAGAGATCACCCCTCCACTTT
CASSLAAGERSPLHF
>.|TRBJ2-2|.|TRBV7-9
TGTGCCAGCAGCTCCCGGGGGCAGGTAACCGGGGAGCTGTTTTTT
CASSSRGQVTGELFF
>few|TRBJ1-2|TRBD1|TRBV11-2
TGTGCCAGCAGCCCATCCGGACAGGGCTATGGCTACACCTTC
CASSPSGQGYGYTF
>.|TRBJ2-3|TRBD2|TRBV4-2
TGTGCCAGCAGCCAAGGGTTTGGGCTAGCGGGGGGCGATTCCACAGATACGCAGTATTTT
CASSQGFGLAGGDSTDTQYF
>few|TRBJ1-1|.|TRBV6-1
TGTGCCAGCTCAAAAACTAGGGGTACGGGTGAAGCTTTCTTT
CASSKTRGTGEAFF
>.|TRBJ1-2|.|TRBV5-4
TGTGCCAGCAGCCTACCTCCCGGGGAGAACTATGGCTACACCTTC
CASSLPPGENYGYTF
>.|TRBJ2-7|TRBD1|TRBV7-8
TGTGCCAGCAGCTTAGGTTTTGGAGGACAGGCGAGCTCCTACGAGCAGTACTTC
CASSLGFGGQASSYEQYF
>few|TRBJ2-7|.|TRBV27
TGTGCCAGCAGCCGGGCAGGGTATAACGAGCAGTACTTC
CASSRAGYNEQYF
>.|TRBJ2-7|.|TRBV2
TGTGCCAGCAGTGAAAAAAGGGCGACTAACCGGCAGTACTTC
CASSEKRATNRQYF
>few|TRBJ1-6|TRBD1|TRBV7-9
TGTGCCAGCAGCATAGACAGGGGATCGGGTTCACCCCTCCACTTT
CASSIDRGSGSPLHF
>.|TRBJ1-2|.|TRBV29-1
TGCAGCGTTGAAGAAGGCGGGCAGGGCTATGGCTACACCTTC
CSVEEGGQGYGYTF
>.|TRBJ1-2|TRBD1|TRBV5-1
TGCGCCAGCAGCTGGACAGGGAATGATGGCTACACCTTC
CASSWTGNDGYTF
>.|TRBJ1-1|TRBD1|TRBV19
TGTGCCAGTAGTTGGACAGGGGGCGCAGGCACTGAAGCTTTCTTT
CASSWTGGAGTEAFF
>.|TRBJ2-2|.|TRBV20-1
TGCAGTGCATGGGACCGATCCACCGGGGAGCTGTTTTTT
CSAWDRSTGELFF
>.|TRBJ2-7|.|TRBV2
TGTGCCAGCAGGACCTTCCAGGGCGCCGAGCAGTACTTC
CASRTFQGAEQYF
>.|TRBJ1-1|.|TRBV19
TGTGCCAGTAGCCTGCGGGGACGTTCGGCTGAAGCTTTCTTT
CASSLRGRSAEAFF
>few|TRBJ2-7|TRBD2|TRBV7-2
TGTGCCAGCAGCGGGTCGACTAGCCGGTACTACGAGCAGTACTTC
CASSGSTSRYYEQYF
>.|TRBJ2-7|.|TRBV5-1
TGCGCCAGCAGCCTTACAGCGGGTGCCTACGAGCAGTACTTC
CASSLTAGAYEQYF
>few|TRBJ1-1|.|TRBV19
TGTGCCAGTAGCAATCAGGGTTTCACTGAAGCTTTCTTT
CASSNQGFTEAFF
>.|TRBJ2-1|TRBD2|TRBV27
TGTGCCAGCAGTTTATCCTTGACTAGCGGCGGGTACAATGAGCAGTTCTTC
CASSLSLTSGGYNEQFF
>.|TRBJ1-2|.|TRBV20-1
TGCAGTGCTAGATCGACAGAAGTCTATGGCTACACCTTC
CSARSTEVYGYTF
>.|TRBJ1-6|TRBD1|TRBV7-2
TGTGCCAGCAGCTTAGTACCAGGGGGCATTAATTCACCCCTCCACTTT
CASSLVPGGINSPLHF
>.|TRBJ1-3|.|TRBV7-2
TGTGCCAGCAGCTCGGGACTGCGCTCTGGAAACACCATATATTTT
CASSSGLRSGNTIYF
>few|TRBJ1-2|.|TRBV7-9
TGTGCCAGCAGCCGCGACACAGGTATCCATGGCTACACCTTC
CASSRDTGIHGYTF
>.|TRBJ2-3|.|TRBV20-1
TGCAGTGCTAGTCGACTCGCGGGGAGCACAGATACGCAGTATTTT
CSASRLAGSTDTQYF
>.|TRBJ2-5|.|TRBV20-1
TGCAGTGCTACCCCCCCTTTGACGGGCGAAGAGACCCAGTACTTC
CSATPPLTGEETQYF
>.|TRBJ2-7|TRBD2|TRBV7-2
TGTGCCAGCAGCTCAGGACTAGCGGGAGGGCGAGGTGAGCAGTACTTC
CASSSGLAGGRGEQYF
>.|TRBJ2-3|.|TRBV28
TGTGCCAGCTCCGGTAGCGAACATCACCCCACAGATACGCAGTATTTT
CASSGSEHHPTDTQYF
>.|TRBJ2-2|.|TRBV5-4
TGTGCCAGCAGCTTGACAGGTCCGGTCGGGGAGCTGTTTTTT
CASSLTGPVGELFF
>.|TRBJ1-1|.|TRBV4-2
TGTGCCAGCAGCCCGACCGACAGTTTAAACACTGAAGCTTTCTTT
CASSPTDSLNTEAFF
>.|TRBJ2-5|.|TRBV7-6
TGTGCCAGCAGCTTAGATGTCAGGGTGGCAGAGACCCAGTACTTC
CASSLDVRVAETQYF
>.|TRBJ2-5|.|TRBV6-5
TGTGCCAGCAGTTACCGGACCGGATGGGAGACCCAGTACTTC
CASSYRTGWETQYF
>few|TRBJ1-2|TRBD1|TRBV27
TGTGCCAGCAAGGGGGCGGTGGGCGGCTACACCTTC
CASKGAVGGYTF